The 27 T cell receptor beta chains given below trace back to one sample, sequenced in a study of lymphopenia after photon versus proton radiotherapy. The protocol was immunoSEQ multiplex PCR, while the TCRdb copy is restricted to in-frame clones and leaves out a portion. The top ten hold just under 30% of the sample, which has tens of thousands of clones, more than 70% seen once. Source: peripheral blood, taken from a patient treated with photon-based radiotherapy. The source of these receptors is a man aged 45 to 65 with gastric cancer.

This sequence joins TRBV6-1 and TRBJ1-3; 7 nucleotides agree with TRBD1. Looked up from germline, CDR1 is MNHNS and CDR2 is SASEGT. The J segment lost 4 bases and the V segment lost 7 bases, leaving 7 bases of the junction unmatched. The CDR3 length is 14 residues. The CDR3 loop reads CASTQTGRGNTIYF. The CDR3 region has the DNA TGTGCCAGCACTCAGACAGGGAGAGGAAACACCATATATTTT.

This rearrangement joins TRBV7-2 to TRBJ2-5, with TRBD2 matching over 11 bases. CDR1 is SGHTA, CDR2 FQGNSA, per germline. The CDR3 covers 17 residues. The V and J ends lost 5 bases and 7 bases, in that order; junction bases with no gene match: 15. The CDR3 DNA reads TGTGCCAGCAGCGTCGGGGGTAGCGGGAGGGGCACGAGGACCCAGTACTTC. Amino acids: CASSVGGSGRGTRTQYF. Supplemented by reference TRBV7-2 and TRBJ2-5, the full variable domain reads GAGVSQSPSNKVTEKGKDVELRCDPISGHTALYWYRQSLGQGLEFLIYFQGNSAPDKSGLPSDRFSAERTGGSVSTLTIQRTQQEDSAVYLCASSVGGSGRGTRTQYFGPGTRLLVL.

The chain couples TRBV2 to TRBJ2-3; no clear D. There are 12 residues in the CDR3. Germline CDR1 SNHLY, CDR2 FYNNEI. Trimming left V 4 bases short and J 0 bases short, with 2 bases between. CDR3: CASSVSTDTQYF. DNA of the CDR3: TGTGCCAGCAGTGTCAGCACAGATACGCAGTATTTT.

V gene TRBV27 combines with J gene TRBJ1-1; the D is unclear. From germline, CDR1 is MNHEY and CDR2 SMNVEV (reference sequence). V was shortened by 8 bases and J by 4 bases, with 17 bases between the two germline ends. The CDR3 consists of 14 residues. CDR3 region: CASGERERSTEAFF. DNA for the CDR3: TGTGCCAGCGGTGAGAGGGAGAGGAGCACTGAAGCTTTCTTT.

This chain links TRBV29-1 with TRBJ1-1; D is perhaps TRBD1 (5 bases). V dropped 6 bases and J dropped 7 bases, with 12 bases sitting between them. There are 11 residues in the CDR3. CDR1 SQVTM and CDR2 ANQGSEA come from the germline V gene. The CDR3 nucleotides read TGCAGCGTCCGTAGACAGTTTGAAGCTTTCTTT. Residues: CSVRRQFEAFF.

CDR3 residues: CAISDRDRPLGEQYF. The DNA of the CDR3 is TGTGCCATCAGTGACCGGGACAGGCCCCTCGGGGAGCAGTACTTC. The genes are TRBV10-3 and TRBJ2-7, with TRBD1 matching 8 bases. Germline V lookup: CDR1 ENHRY, CDR2 SYGVKD. This CDR3 region has 15 residues. With V trimmed by 3 bases and J by 7 bases, 11 bases remained unmatched.

CDR3 DNA sequence: TGCGCCAGCAGCCCCACATATTTGAAGACACGGAGCAATCAGCCCCAGCATTTT. It specifies CASSPTYLKTRSNQPQHF. The rearrangement links TRBV4-1 to TRBJ1-5; no clear D gene. CDR1 and CDR2 from the germline V gene are MGHRA and YSYEKL. This CDR3 region has 18 residues. V lost 4 bases to trimming and J lost 1 base, with 20 bases between them.

The chain is built from TRBV9 and TRBJ2-3; D gene ambiguous. With 0 bases removed from V and 4 bases from J, the gap between germline ends came to 3 bases. This CDR3 comprises 12 residues. In germline, CDR1 is SGDLS, CDR2 YYNGEE. CDR3 in DNA: TGTGCCAGCAGCGTAGCCTCAGATACGCAGTATTTT. This codes for CASSVASDTQYF.

J is TRBJ2-7 and V is TRBV28, with TRBD1 matching over 12 bases. Losses at the gene ends were 5 bases for V and 7 bases for J; bases not matched to a gene: 6. Per germline, CDR1 MDHEN and CDR2 SYDVKM. The CDR3 contains 14 residues. The CDR3 sequence: CASSTGTGGWEQYF. The CDR3 nucleotides are TGTGCCAGCAGTACGGGGACAGGGGGCTGGGAGCAGTACTTC.

The chain has TRBV5-6 and TRBJ2-5, with TRBD2 matching 8 bases. The CDR3 is 16 amino acids. Losses at the gene ends were 0 bases for V and 3 bases for J; bases not matched to a gene: 7. CDR1 is SGHDT, CDR2 YYEEEE, per germline. This CDR3 reads CASSLAPGGYEETQYF. CDR3 in DNA: TGTGCCAGCAGCTTGGCCCCGGGAGGGTACGAAGAGACCCAGTACTTC.

V and J are TRBV28 and TRBJ1-2, with D hard to call. The V and J ends lost 7 bases and 3 bases respectively, with 18 bases between them. The CDR3 runs to 15 residues. Germline CDR1 MDHEN, CDR2 SYDVKM. This CDR3 is CASTPPGRQDYGYTF. DNA of the CDR3: TGTGCCAGCACCCCCCCGGGCCGTCAAGACTATGGCTACACCTTC.

This chain connects TRBV10-3 to TRBJ2-7; a possible D gene is TRBD1 (5 bases). V was pared by 10 bases and J by 3 bases, with 13 bases between. CDR1 and CDR2 (germline): ENHRY, SYGVKD. This CDR3 has 12 residues. CDR3 sequence reads: CATQGHDYEQYF. The CDR3 DNA is TGTGCCACCCAAGGACACGACTACGAGCAGTACTTC.

This chain uses TRBV11-2 with TRBJ2-7, with D tentatively TRBD1 or TRBD2 (5 bases each). The V gene's germline CDR1 is SGHAT and CDR2 FQNNGV. CDR3 length equals 14 residues. Trimming took off 1 base at V and 3 bases at J, with 10 bases between the two ends. CDR3 sequence reads: CASSLVPGRYEQYF. CDR3 DNA sequence: TGTGCCAGCAGCTTAGTCCCGGGGCGCTACGAGCAGTACTTC.

This rearrangement joins TRBV7-2 to TRBJ2-7; 10 bases are a match to TRBD2. The junction had 3 bases not matched to a gene; V was cut back by 3 bases and J by 4 bases. This CDR3 region has 14 residues. CDR1 is SGHTA, CDR2 FQGNSA, per germline. The CDR3 coding sequence is TGTGCCAGCAGCTTGACTAGCGGGTGGTACGAGCAGTACTTC. Its protein product is CASSLTSGWYEQYF.

The J gene is TRBJ1-3, the V gene TRBV2; D is undetermined. The CDR3 sequence is 15 residues long. V dropped 6 bases and J dropped 7 bases, with 19 bases sitting between them. The germline CDR1 and CDR2 sequences are SNHLY and FYNNEI. CDR3 sequence (DNA): TGTGCCAGCAGGGAGGAGTGGGGATTGGAGAACACCATATATTTT. The encoded protein is CASREEWGLENTIYF.

V usage is TRBV6-6 and J usage is TRBJ1-1, with D uncertain. V lost 0 bases and J lost 4, with 12 bases in between. This CDR3 is 15 amino acids long. Germline V gene sequence: CDR1 MNHNY, CDR2 SVGAGI (reference sequence). The CDR3 is CASSYSVSGSTEAFF. The CDR3 coding sequence is TGTGCCAGCAGTTACTCGGTCTCGGGGAGCACTGAAGCTTTCTTT.

Written as DNA, the CDR3 is TGCGCCAGCAGCCAAGACCAGGTTCAAGAGACCCAGTACTTC. The encoded protein is CASSQDQVQETQYF. The rearrangement links TRBV4-1 to TRBJ2-5; D remains unclear. The germline V and J ends were trimmed by 0 bases and 2 bases, with 7 bases remaining between them. CDR1 is MGHRA and CDR2 is YSYEKL in the germline V gene. This CDR3 has 14 amino acids.

The chain recombines TRBV18 with TRBJ2-7; TRBD2 might be the D (5 bases). The CDR3 sequence is 15 residues long. Germline V gene sequence: CDR1 KGHSH, CDR2 LQKENI. V lost 1 base and J lost 0, with 10 bases in between. CDR3 sequence reads: CASSPRRQTSYEQYF. The CDR3 DNA is TGTGCCAGCTCACCACGGAGGCAGACCTCCTACGAGCAGTACTTC. The full variable domain, its missing parts supplied by reference TRBV18 and TRBJ2-7, is NAGVMQNPRHLVRRRGQEARLRCSPMKGHSHVYWYRQLPEEGLKFMVYLQKENIIDESGMPKERFSAEFPKEGPSILRIQQVVRGDSAAYFCASSPRRQTSYEQYFGPGTRLTVT.

This rearrangement joins TRBV9 to TRBJ2-7; D is possibly TRBD2 (6 bases). Trimming left V 3 bases short and J 0 bases short, with 10 bases between. Germline CDR1 and CDR2: SGDLS and YYNGEE. This CDR3 spans 14 amino acids. CDR3: CASSGGEASYEQYF. The DNA of the CDR3 is TGTGCCAGCAGCGGGGGGGAGGCCTCCTACGAGCAGTACTTC.

The rearrangement joins TRBV5-1 to TRBJ2-2; TRBD2 matches at 10 bases. The V and J ends lost 5 bases and 3 bases, in that order; junction bases with no gene match: 4. The CDR3 covers 15 residues. Germline-derived CDR1 and CDR2 are SGHRS and YFSETQ. Written as DNA, the CDR3 is TGCGCCAGCAGGCCAGCGGGAGGGTACACCGGGGAGCTGTTTTTT. Its translation: CASRPAGGYTGELFF.

This chain joins TRBV28 and TRBJ1-5; 9 positions match TRBD1. This CDR3 has 16 amino acids. Trimming cost V 4 bases and J 4 bases; bases outside gene matches: 8. Germline CDR1 and CDR2: MDHEN and SYDVKM. DNA for the CDR3: TGTGCCAGCAGTTCGCCGGGACAGGGCAATAATCAGCCCCAGCATTTT. Translated: CASSSPGQGNNQPQHF. Full variable domain (outside the CDR3, taken from reference TRBV28 and TRBJ1-5): DVKVTQSSRYLVKRTGEKVFLECVQDMDHENMFWYRQDPGLGLRLIYFSYDVKMKEKGDIPEGYSVSREKKERFSLILESASTNQTSMYLCASSSPGQGNNQPQHFGDGTRLSIL.

The gene calls are TRBV7-8 and TRBJ2-5, with TRBD1 matching 8 bases. The J segment lost 3 bases and the V segment lost 4 bases, leaving 4 bases of the junction unmatched. From germline, CDR1 is SGHVS and CDR2 FQNEAQ. This CDR3 has 14 amino acids. The CDR3 sequence is CASSSGQGKETQYF. Written as DNA, the CDR3 is TGTGCCAGCAGCTCAGGACAGGGAAAAGAGACCCAGTACTTC.

The J gene is TRBJ1-2, the V gene TRBV6-5; possible D gene TRBD1, 6 bases. Trimming left V 0 bases short and J 6 bases short, with 11 bases between. This CDR3 region has 14 residues. The germline CDR1 and CDR2 sequences are MNHEY and SVGAGI. The CDR3 here is CASSYSPGANGYTF. The CDR3 nucleotides read TGTGCCAGCAGTTACTCCCCAGGGGCGAATGGCTACACCTTC.

V and J are TRBV9 and TRBJ2-5; tentatively, D is TRBD2 (5 bases). This CDR3 has 16 amino acids. Germline V gives CDR1 SGDLS, CDR2 YYNGEE. V lost 1 base and J 4 bases, leaving 17 bases between the germline ends. The CDR3 region has the DNA TGTGCCAGCAGCGTAACTGTGGGAGAGGGTGGAGAGACCCAGTACTTC. Its protein is CASSVTVGEGGETQYF.

CDR3 loop: CASSPGQGAWEQYF. The CDR3 bases are TGCGCCAGCAGCCCAGGACAGGGGGCATGGGAGCAGTACTTC. The chain links TRBV5-1 to TRBJ2-7; TRBD1 agrees at 11 bases. Germline trimming cut 4 bases from V and 7 bases from J; bases unmatched to any gene: 7. The CDR3 totals 14 residues. CDR1 is SGHRS and CDR2 is YFSETQ in the germline V gene. Variable domain in full (rest from reference TRBV5-1 and TRBJ2-7): KAGVTQTPRYLIKTRGQQVTLSCSPISGHRSVSWYQQTPGQGLQFLFEYFSETQRNKGNFPGRFSGRQFSNSRSEMNVSTLELGDSALYLCASSPGQGAWEQYFGPGTRLTVT.

The chain is built from TRBV11-3 and TRBJ2-7; D is possibly TRBD2 (5 bases). The V gene lost 5 bases and the J gene lost 5 bases, with 10 bases spanning the gap. The CDR3 is 12 residues long. CDR1 is SGHNT and CDR2 is YENEEA in the germline V gene. The CDR3 DNA sequence: TGTGCCAGCAGCCGAGACTACCACGAGCAGTACTTC. This gives the protein CASSRDYHEQYF. Full variable domain (missing parts from reference TRBV11-3 and TRBJ2-7): EAGVVQSPRYKIIEKKQPVAFWCNPISGHNTLYWYLQNLGQGPELLIRYENEEAVDDSQLPKDRFSAERLKGVDSTLKIQPAELGDSAVYLCASSRDYHEQYFGPGTRLTVT.

The V gene is TRBV19, the J gene TRBJ1-1; 9 bases fit TRBD1. Per the germline V gene, CDR1 is LNHDA and CDR2 is SQIVND (reference sequence). The CDR3 has 13 amino acids. The V segment lost 5 bases and the J segment 5 bases; nucleotides outside the gene matches: 3. Here the CDR3 DNA reads TGTGCCAGTAGTGGGACAGGGAGAACTGAAGCTTTCTTT. Protein: CASSGTGRTEAFF.